A selection of T cell receptor beta chains follows, all from one sample in a study of PD-1 blockade in classical Hodgkin lymphoma. TCRdb's copy holds only in-frame clones and misses some; the assay was immunoSEQ multiplex PCR. Of some 48,000 clones listed, 60% to 80% are singletons. The source was peripheral blood mononuclear cells (PBMCs), collected before the fourth cycle of nivolumab. All receptors come from a human donor with classical Hodgkin lymphoma. CDR3s include the opening cysteine and the closing phenylalanine or tryptophan. Each record gives: D gene, clone size, J gene, V gene, CDR3 protein, CDR3 DNA. The D gene is left open where the match is weak. Only part of the rows carry a size: once, few, many, or a class if the clone is expanded.

NA NA TRBJ1-1 TRBV27 CASSFLGGGTAEAFF TGTGCCAGCAGTTTTCTAGGTGGGGGGACGGCTGAAGCTTTCTTT
NA NA TRBJ1-2 TRBV30 CAWKTETFYGYTF TGTGCCTGGAAGACTGAAACGTTCTATGGCTACACCTTC
TRBD1 NA TRBJ2-7 TRBV7-6 CASSLLTGDAYEQYF TGTGCCAGCAGCCTACTCACAGGGGACGCCTACGAGCAGTACTTC
NA few TRBJ1-1 TRBV11-2 CASSGDTRRAEAFF TGTGCCAGCAGCGGGGACACCCGAAGGGCTGAAGCTTTCTTT
NA NA TRBJ2-3 TRBV5-1 CASSLGGGELADTQYF TGCGCCAGCAGCTTGGGCGGGGGCGAGCTCGCAGATACGCAGTATTTT
TRBD2 NA TRBJ2-3 TRBV11-3 CASSLDRGSTDTQYF TGTGCCAGCAGCTTAGATCGCGGGAGTACAGATACGCAGTATTTT
TRBD1 medium-sized TRBJ2-7 TRBV12-5 CASGFSPTGTADYEQYF TGTGCTAGTGGTTTTTCACCCACCGGGACAGCGGACTACGAGCAGTACTTC
NA NA TRBJ2-7 TRBV7-9 CASNPSSSYEQYF TGTGCCAGCAACCCAAGTTCGAGCTACGAGCAGTACTTC
NA NA TRBJ2-7 TRBV20-1 CSAVVAYEQYF TGCAGTGCCGTGGTCGCCTACGAGCAGTACTTC
TRBD2 NA TRBJ2-1 TRBV28 CASSLKAGSYNEQFF TGTGCCAGCAGTTTAAAAGCGGGGTCCTACAATGAGCAGTTCTTC
TRBD1 NA TRBJ2-7 TRBV9 CASSEGQGIPYEQYF TGTGCCAGCAGCGAGGGACAGGGAATCCCCTACGAGCAGTACTTC
NA NA TRBJ2-1 TRBV6-1 CASRTGHNEQFF TGTGCCAGCAGAACCGGACACAATGAGCAGTTCTTC
NA once TRBJ2-7 TRBV7-2 CASSLDPDSYEQYF TGTGCCAGCAGCTTAGACCCTGACTCCTACGAGCAGTACTTC
NA once TRBJ1-1 TRBV4-1 CASSRVATEAFF TGCGCCAGCAGCCGGGTGGCCACTGAAGCTTTCTTT
TRBD1 NA TRBJ2-4 TRBV6-5 CASSFGQGGSKNIQYF TGTGCCAGCAGTTTCGGACAGGGGGGATCCAAAAACATTCAGTACTTC
NA NA TRBJ2-3 TRBV19 CASSIGVGIDTQYF TGTGCCAGTAGTATCGGGGTTGGGATAGATACGCAGTATTTT
NA NA TRBJ1-1 TRBV18 CASSPLQGYGTEAFF TGTGCCAGCTCACCACTCCAGGGGTACGGCACTGAAGCTTTCTTT
NA few TRBJ2-1 TRBV5-1 CASSLDPPPGTNEQFF TGCGCCAGCAGCTTGGACCCTCCCCCAGGTACGAATGAGCAGTTCTTC
TRBD1 NA TRBJ2-2 TRBV19 CASSPGTGGHTGELFF TGTGCCAGTAGCCCCGGGACAGGGGGCCACACCGGGGAGCTGTTTTTT
TRBD1 once TRBJ1-4 TRBV5-6 CASSLQGAGTNEKLFF TGTGCCAGCAGCTTACAGGGGGCAGGGACTAATGAAAAACTGTTTTTT
NA few TRBJ2-7 TRBV7-2 CASSLAGVGRKGIRPYEQYF TGTGCCAGCAGCTTAGCCGGAGTGGGCCGGAAGGGTATACGGCCCTACGAGCAGTACTTC
NA NA TRBJ2-7 TRBV28 CASSLSGYTYEQYF TGTGCCAGCAGTTTATCCGGATACACCTACGAGCAGTACTTC
NA NA TRBJ1-5 TRBV5-5 CASSLNPAGGYQPQHF TGTGCCAGCAGCTTAAACCCCGCCGGGGGGTATCAGCCCCAGCATTTT
TRBD2 many TRBJ2-1 TRBV7-3 CASSLLISGSLAYNEQFF TGTGCCAGCAGCCTTCTAATTAGCGGGAGTCTGGCCTACAATGAGCAGTTCTTC
TRBD1 NA TRBJ2-7 TRBV10-1 CASSEFPGQGPEQYF TGCGCCAGCAGTGAGTTCCCGGGACAGGGCCCCGAGCAGTACTTC
TRBD1 NA TRBJ1-2 TRBV5-4 CASSTGQGAYYGYTF TGTGCCAGCAGCACCGGACAGGGGGCCTACTATGGCTACACCTTC
NA NA TRBJ2-1 TRBV10-1 CASSELGANNEQFF TGCGCCAGCAGTGAGCTCGGAGCAAACAATGAGCAGTTCTTC
NA NA TRBJ2-1 TRBV15 CATSRGQLGGDEQFF TGTGCCACCAGCAGAGGTCAACTAGGAGGCGATGAGCAGTTCTTC
NA NA TRBJ1-5 TRBV7-8 CASSSLVRVSNQPQHF TGTGCCAGCAGCTCATTGGTCAGGGTTAGCAATCAGCCCCAGCATTTT
NA NA TRBJ2-1 TRBV7-3 CASSLMGLDNEQFF TGTGCCAGCAGCTTAATGGGATTAGACAATGAGCAGTTCTTC
TRBD1 NA TRBJ1-4 TRBV7-9 CASSAVPGQGPNEKLFF TGTGCCAGCAGCGCGGTCCCGGGACAGGGACCTAATGAAAAACTGTTTTTT
NA NA TRBJ2-7 TRBV27 CASSLYGAYEQYF TGTGCCAGCAGTCTTTATGGGGCCTACGAGCAGTACTTC
NA NA TRBJ2-4 TRBV2 CASSDSENIQYF TGTGCCAGCAGTGATTCTGAAAACATTCAGTACTTC
NA few TRBJ2-1 TRBV10-3 CASSPFDEQFF TGTGCCAGCTCCCCATTCGATGAGCAGTTCTTC
NA few TRBJ1-3 TRBV5-1 CASTRDSQSRSGNTIYF TGCGCCAGCACACGAGACAGTCAGAGTCGCTCTGGAAACACCATATATTTT
NA NA TRBJ2-3 TRBV7-6 CASSLGADTQYF TGTGCCAGCAGCTTGGGCGCAGATACGCAGTATTTT
NA once TRBJ2-7 TRBV6-5 CASSNRDYEQYF TGTGCCAGCAGTAACAGGGACTACGAGCAGTACTTC
TRBD1 NA TRBJ1-1 TRBV6-1 CASREGAYTEAFF TGTGCCAGCCGAGAGGGGGCCTACACTGAAGCTTTCTTT
TRBD2 NA TRBJ2-3 TRBV7-8 CASAGVSTDTQYF TGTGCCTCTGCGGGGGTCTCCACAGATACGCAGTATTTT
TRBD2 NA TRBJ2-1 TRBV19 CASSLWTSGIPGEQFF TGTGCCAGTAGTCTTTGGACTAGCGGGATTCCTGGTGAGCAGTTCTTC
NA NA TRBJ2-7 TRBV19 CASSIGERSYEQYF TGTGCCAGTAGTATTGGGGAGCGATCCTACGAGCAGTACTTC
TRBD1 once TRBJ2-1 TRBV19 CASRGQSSYNEQFF TGTGCCAGTAGGGGACAGAGCTCCTACAATGAGCAGTTCTTC